This note documents a single T cell receptor beta chain sequence. Its antigen remains unidentified. These data are taken from a study of T cell responses to AZD1222 COVID-19 vaccine. Findings of the study overall: The peak T cell response came first, and repertoires were sampled only after it.

The data were produced by immunoSEQ multiplex PCR, yet TCRdb's version contains in-frame clones alone and is incomplete. Of some 120,000 clones detected, roughly 87% appear once; the ten largest clones hold 1.4% to 1.5%. The CDR3 contains 16 residues. Germline CDR1 reads DFQATT; CDR2 reads SNEGSKA (reference sequence). Trimming took 3 bases from V and 7 from J; bases not matched to a gene: 13. This sequence was found in an adult in good health. Specimen: peripheral blood, collected on day 0 of AZD1222 vaccination. The V gene is TRBV20-1, the J gene TRBJ1-5; the match to TRBD1 covers 9 bases. The CDR3 DNA reads as TGCAGTGCTAGTCTTGCCGGGACAGGGAGGGGCCAGCCCCAGCATTTT. It codes for CSASLAGTGRGQPQHF.